Listed here is a single T cell receptor beta chain. Amplification used 60 Vbeta primers and 13 Jbeta primers. Sequencing was performed with immunoSEQ multiplex PCR; in TCRdb, only in-frame clones are kept and a portion is missing. The sample shows roughly 110,000 clones, 60% to 85% of them seen only once. V trimming: 2 bases; J trimming: 9 bases; junction bases outside the gene matches: 9. Germline assignment: CDR1 SEHNR and CDR2 FQNEAQ (reference sequence). The CDR3 is 15 amino acids. The entry originates in a study of cytomegalovirus exposure and HLA in healthy donors. The sample comprised PBMCs. The sequence was collected from a female donor in good health and CMV-seronegative. V is TRBV7-9 and J is TRBJ2-1; TRBD2 matches at 8 bases. This chain's CDR3 is CASSLTGGAGVEQFF. DNA for the CDR3: TGTGCCAGCAGCTTAACAGGAGGAGCGGGAGTTGAGCAGTTCTTC.